The 30 T cell receptor beta chains below were found in one sample sequenced in a study of long-term antiretroviral therapy in people with HIV. immunoSEQ v3.0 was run at survey level. Sequencing was performed with immunoSEQ multiplex PCR; in TCRdb, only in-frame clones are kept and a portion is missing. The sample includes 25,000 to 35,000 clones, roughly three quarters of them seen just once. This sample comprised unsorted PBMCs, obtained 3.1 years after starting antiretroviral therapy. The receptor source for this set is a woman between 45 and 60 years old with HIV.

The chain carries TRBV28 and TRBJ2-2, with TRBD2 matching over 15 bases. The CDR3 contains 17 residues. With 4 bases clipped from V and 4 bases from J, the junction kept 4 bases outside the gene matches. The germline CDR1 and CDR2 sequences are MDHEN and SYDVKM. CDR3 DNA: TGTGCCAGCAGTTGGGGACTAGCGGGGGGTTCCACCGGGGAGCTGTTTTTT. This codes for CASSWGLAGGSTGELFF. The whole variable domain, remainder taken from reference TRBV28 and TRBJ2-2, is DVKVTQSSRYLVKRTGEKVFLECVQDMDHENMFWYRQDPGLGLRLIYFSYDVKMKEKGDIPEGYSVSREKKERFSLILESASTNQTSMYLCASSWGLAGGSTGELFFGEGSRLTVL.

This chain connects TRBV7-8 to TRBJ2-7; D remains unclear. V was clipped by 3 bases and J by 3 bases, with 9 bases between them. The CDR3 extends over 13 amino acids. Germline-derived CDR1 and CDR2 are SGHVS and FQNEAQ. CDR3 nucleotides: TGTGCCAGCAGCTTTACTGAGAGCTACGAGCAGTACGTC. The encoded protein is CASSFTESYEQYV.

V gene TRBV5-6 combines with J gene TRBJ2-2, with 9 bases matching TRBD2. Germline V gene data show CDR1 as SGHDT and CDR2 as YYEEEE. The trim removed 1 base at V and 5 bases at J, leaving 9 bases unmatched. The CDR3 extends over 17 amino acids. As DNA, the CDR3 is TGTGCCAGCAGCTTGAATGCGGGGGGGCCCAGGACCGGGGAGCTGTTTTTT. Protein sequence: CASSLNAGGPRTGELFF.

The genes are TRBV7-6 and TRBJ2-2; no clear D. Germline V lookup: CDR1 SGHVS, CDR2 FNYEAQ. The CDR3 loop spans 12 amino acids. V was cut by 3 bases and J by 5 bases, with 4 bases left in between. The DNA for the CDR3 is TGTGCCAGCAGCTTTCAGACCGGGGAGCTGTTTTTT. Translating it yields CASSFQTGELFF.

For this clone: The CDR3 does not close with the conserved phenylalanine or tryptophan, likely indicating a read error. It is unclear where the CDR3 begins or ends on the DNA, so no DNA is shown, and the CDR3 is as TCRdb lists it. This sequence joins TRBV5-5 and TRBJ2-7; the table's D call, TRBD1, has no DNA check behind it. Germline loops: CDR1 SGHKS, CDR2 YYEKEE (reference sequence). A total of 8 residues make up the CDR3, ends included. The CDR3 reads CASSFWSD.

The rearrangement joins TRBV18 to TRBJ1-3; D remains unclear. Trimming removed 2 bases at V and 7 bases at J, with 15 bases between. The germline gives CDR1 KGHSH, CDR2 LQKENI. This CDR3 region has 15 residues. This CDR3 reads CASSPTPEITNTIYF. The CDR3, as DNA: TGTGCCAGCTCACCAACGCCAGAGATAACGAACACCATATATTTT.

This clone was observed a single time. The genes are TRBV7-9 and TRBJ2-5; D gene uncertain. CDR3 length: 13 residues. Germline-derived CDR1 and CDR2 are SEHNR and FQNEAQ (reference sequence). Trimming pared 2 bases from V and 2 bases from J, leaving 6 bases between. CDR3 sequence: CASSLRLQETQYF. CDR3 DNA: TGTGCCAGCAGCTTAAGACTGCAAGAGACCCAGTACTTC.

This clone was picked up a small number of times. J is TRBJ2-7 and V is TRBV5-1; D gene unclear. V lost 0 bases and J lost 0, with 4 bases in between. Germline CDR1 is SGHRS and CDR2 is YFSETQ. This CDR3 has 13 amino acids. The CDR3 protein is CASSLDGSYEQYF. CDR3 sequence (DNA): TGCGCCAGCAGCTTGGACGGCTCCTACGAGCAGTACTTC.

The chain recombines TRBV7-9 with TRBJ2-1; tentatively, D is TRBD2 (6 bases). CDR1 and CDR2 from the germline V gene are SEHNR and FQNEAQ (reference sequence). The CDR3 spans 19 residues. Trimming stripped 6 bases from V and 9 bases from J, with 33 bases between. The CDR3 region is CASSYLAYGSSVFLGEQFF. The CDR3 DNA is TGTGCCAGCAGTTACTTAGCATATGGGTCTAGCGTCTTCCTGGGTGAGCAGTTCTTC.

The genes are TRBV10-1 and TRBJ1-2; TRBD1 is a possible D gene (6 bases). This CDR3 is built from 12 residues. Germline V gene lookup returns CDR1 WNHNN and CDR2 SYGVQD (reference sequence). V lost 7 bases and J lost 7, with 13 bases in between. The CDR3, as DNA: TGCGCCAGCAATGGGGACACGGCTGGCTACACCTTC. Its protein is CASNGDTAGYTF.

The chain employs TRBV19 and TRBJ1-2; D gene unclear. Trimming shortened V by 1 base and J by 1 base, and 7 bases separated the two germline ends. The CDR3 spans 14 residues. The V gene's germline CDR1 is LNHDA and CDR2 SQIVND (reference sequence). CDR3 residues: CASSIGVFNYGYTF. CDR3 DNA sequence: TGTGCCAGTAGTATAGGCGTATTTAACTATGGCTACACCTTC.

This clone is a singleton in its sample. The chain joins TRBV2 to TRBJ2-7; D tentatively fits TRBD1 or TRBD2 (6 bases each). The CDR3 covers 16 residues. Trimming pared 6 bases from V and 1 base from J, leaving 19 bases between. Germline CDR1 reads SNHLY; CDR2 reads FYNNEI. This chain's CDR3 is CASRRGTSVTSYEQYV. The CDR3 DNA sequence: TGTGCCAGCAGGAGGGGGACTTCCGTTACGTCCTACGAGCAGTACGTC.

This chain connects TRBV30 to TRBJ1-1; possible D gene TRBD1, 5 bases. The V gene's germline CDR1 is GTSNPN and CDR2 SVGIG (reference sequence). The length of the CDR3 is 13 residues. V lost 4 bases and J lost 3, with 12 bases in between. CDR3 sequence reads: CAWTFQGYTEAFF. Written as DNA, the CDR3 is TGTGCCTGGACATTCCAGGGATACACTGAAGCTTTCTTT.

The rearrangement links TRBV7-9 to TRBJ1-2; D unclear. V was clipped by 3 bases and J by 4 bases, with 15 bases between them. The length of the CDR3 is 15 residues. Germline V CDR1 and CDR2: SEHNR, FQNEAQ (reference sequence). CDR3 amino acids: CASSLSLRAAYGYTF. The CDR3 coding sequence is TGTGCCAGCAGCTTGTCCCTGAGGGCGGCCTATGGCTACACCTTC.

J is TRBJ2-3 and V is TRBV5-1; TRBD2 matches at 10 bases. From germline, CDR1 is SGHRS and CDR2 YFSETQ. Trimming removed 4 bases from V and 5 bases from J; junction bases left unmatched: 7. CDR3 length: 15 residues. CDR3 sequence (DNA): TGCGCCAGCAGCATTAGCGGGGGGCCCAGAGATACGCAGTATTTT. Its translation is CASSISGGPRDTQYF.

This chain joins TRBV6-5 and TRBJ1-5; 8 positions agree with TRBD1. V shed 4 bases, J shed 5 bases, and the junction held 7 bases outside the gene matches. Per germline, CDR1 MNHEY and CDR2 SVGAGI. The CDR3 totals 15 residues. The CDR3, as DNA: TGTGCCAGCAGTTCGTATCAGGGGGCTCATCAGCCCCAGCATTTT. Translating it yields CASSSYQGAHQPQHF.

The chain has TRBV30 and TRBJ2-2; D is unresolved. The CDR3 is 12 amino acids. Trimming removed 3 bases at V and 2 bases at J, with 4 bases between. In germline, CDR1 is GTSNPN, CDR2 SVGIG (reference sequence). In nucleotides, the CDR3 is TGTGCCTGGAGCGAAAACACCGGGGAGCTGTTTTTT. Encoded protein: CAWSENTGELFF.

V gene TRBV2 combines with J gene TRBJ1-4, with TRBD1 as a possible D gene (5 bases). Deletions cut 6 bases from V and 13 bases from J, with 15 bases between. The CDR3 sequence is 12 residues long. The germline V gene encodes CDR1 SNHLY and CDR2 FYNNEI. The CDR3 protein is CASSGDSYGLFF. CDR3 bases: TGTGCCAGCAGCGGTGACAGCTATGGACTGTTTTTT.

This chain links TRBV11-2 with TRBJ1-6, with TRBD1 as a possible D gene (5 bases). Germline V gives CDR1 SGHAT, CDR2 FQNNGV. The CDR3 is made up of 18 amino acids. The V gene lost 5 bases and the J gene lost 7 bases, with 24 bases spanning the gap. In nucleotides, the CDR3 is TGTGCCAGCAGCAAACGCGGAATCAAGGGGAGTAGGAATTCACCCCTCCACTTT. Encoded protein: CASSKRGIKGSRNSPLHF.

The chain recombines TRBV4-2 with TRBJ2-7, with 10 bases that match TRBD1. Germline V gene lookup returns CDR1 LGHNA and CDR2 YNFKEQ. J gave up 0 bases and V 4 bases, and 3 bases lay outside the gene matches. The CDR3 covers 15 residues. The DNA for the CDR3 is TGTGCCAGCAGCCCGACAGGGGGCGGCTCCTACGAGCAGTACTTC. This codes for CASSPTGGGSYEQYF.

The chain links TRBV5-4 to TRBJ2-5; D call uncertain. V was clipped by 5 bases and J by 3 bases, with 11 bases between them. This CDR3 spans 13 amino acids. From germline, CDR1 is SGHNT and CDR2 YYREEE (reference sequence). Here the CDR3 DNA reads TGTGCCAGCAGGGCCCCAGAGGAAGAGACCCAGTACTTC. Translation gives CASRAPEEETQYF.

The V and J genes are TRBV10-1 and TRBJ1-1, with 8 positions matching TRBD1. CDR1 is WNHNN and CDR2 is SYGVQD in the germline V gene (reference sequence). The V and J ends lost 1 base and 0 bases, in that order; junction bases with no gene match: 4. The CDR3 spans 16 residues. As DNA, the CDR3 is TGCGCCAGCAGTGAGTGGCGGACAGGGCTGAACACTGAAGCTTTCTTT. It is translated as CASSEWRTGLNTEAFF.

This clone has just a few counts. The chain combines TRBV5-4 with TRBJ1-6, with D unclear. The V gene's germline CDR1 is SGHNT and CDR2 YYREEE (reference sequence). Trimming stripped 7 bases from V and 7 bases from J, with 9 bases between. This CDR3 contains 12 residues. The chain's CDR3 is CASGSTNSPLHF. The DNA for the CDR3 is TGTGCCAGCGGATCTACCAATTCACCCCTCCACTTT.

V is TRBV9 and J is TRBJ2-5, with 13 bases matching TRBD2. The CDR3 loop spans 16 amino acids. Trimming took 3 bases from V and 5 from J; bases not matched to a gene: 7. Germline V gives CDR1 SGDLS, CDR2 YYNGEE. CDR3 sequence reads: CASSAGLAGVGETQYF. CDR3 in DNA: TGTGCCAGCAGCGCCGGACTAGCGGGGGTGGGGGAGACCCAGTACTTC. The full variable domain, completed using reference TRBV9 and TRBJ2-5, is DSGVTQTPKHLITATGQRVTLRCSPRSGDLSVYWYQQSLDQGLQFLIQYYNGEERAKGNILERFSAQQFPDLHSELNLSSLELGDSALYFCASSAGLAGVGETQYFGPGTRLLVL.

The CDR3 coding sequence is TGCAGCGCGAGGGGACAGGGGCCCCAAGAGACCCAGTACTTC. The encoded protein is CSARGQGPQETQYF. V usage is TRBV29-1 and J usage is TRBJ2-5; the match to TRBD1 covers 10 bases. Germline CDR1 is SQVTM and CDR2 is ANQGSEA. The CDR3 sequence is 14 residues long. The ends lost 7 bases at V and 1 base at J; junction bases unmatched: 6.

This sequence joins TRBV5-6 and TRBJ2-5; D might be TRBD1 or TRBD2, each matching 5 bases. Per germline, CDR1 SGHDT and CDR2 YYEEEE. The V gene lost 2 bases and the J gene lost 5 bases, with 13 bases spanning the gap. The CDR3 has 14 residues. CDR3 in DNA: TGTGCCAGCAGCTTTTCGCCGGGACCGGAGACCCAGTACTTC. Amino acids: CASSFSPGPETQYF.

In its sample, this clone was seen a few times. This chain connects TRBV5-5 to TRBJ2-5; D is possibly TRBD1 or TRBD2 (5 bases each). Trimming pared 2 bases from V and 4 bases from J, leaving 6 bases between. Germline V lookup: CDR1 SGHKS, CDR2 YYEKEE (reference sequence). The CDR3 runs 12 residues. This CDR3 reads CASSFGGETQYF. CDR3 bases: TGTGCCAGCAGCTTTGGGGGAGAGACCCAGTACTTC.

CDR3 loop: CASSHTLTGSYEQYF. The CDR3 DNA is TGTGCCAGCAGCCATACCTTGACAGGGTCCTACGAGCAGTACTTC. This chain uses TRBV2 with TRBJ2-7, with TRBD1 matching over 7 bases. The CDR3 runs 15 residues. The V and J ends lost 6 bases and 1 base, in that order; junction bases with no gene match: 9. The germline CDR1 and CDR2 sequences are SNHLY and FYNNEI.

In its sample, this clone was seen a few times. The chain links TRBV19 to TRBJ1-4; 7 bases align to TRBD1. The CDR3 covers 15 residues. CDR1 LNHDA and CDR2 SQIVND come from the germline V gene (reference sequence). Unmatched junction bases numbered 10, after V lost 4 bases and J lost 8 bases. The CDR3 region has the DNA TGTGCCAGTAGTACTAGGGACAGAAGAGGAGAAAAACTGTTTTTT. Its translation is CASSTRDRRGEKLFF.

This clone was found once. The chain uses TRBV7-9 and TRBJ2-5; 9 nucleotides line up with TRBD1. Trimming at V came to 5 bases and at J to 3 bases, leaving 4 bases not matched to a gene. CDR1 and CDR2 from the germline V gene are SEHNR and FQNEAQ (reference sequence). The CDR3 covers 14 residues. The CDR3 here is CASSPWTGEETQYF. The CDR3 region has the DNA TGTGCCAGCAGCCCATGGACAGGGGAAGAGACCCAGTACTTC.